This T cell receptor beta chain was recorded in a study of shared T cell receptors in the human thymus. This CDR3 spans 14 amino acids. Germline V gene lookup returns CDR1 MDHEN and CDR2 SYDVKM. The V and J ends lost 10 bases and 5 bases respectively, with 17 bases between them. The table came from immunoSEQ multiplex PCR; TCRdb's copy has only in-frame clones and leaves some out. The table lists roughly 410,000 clones, over 90% of them singletons. The chain is built from TRBV28 and TRBJ1-4; the D is unclear. The sample taken for sequencing was thymocytes. The TCR was taken from a human donor. The CDR3 bases are TGTGCCACATATGGTCCAGGCAGCAATGAAAAACTGTTTTTT. Protein product: CATYGPGSNEKLFF.